This entry is about one T cell receptor (beta chain). The PCR was carried out with 60 Vbeta primers and 13 Jbeta primers. Study processing details: It was a later analysis that counted roughly 80 million unique TCR beta chains, of which some 12 million were shared. Profiled with immunoSEQ multiplex PCR; TCRdb holds only in-frame clones, not every one. V, J and clone size reflect that table, while D and trimming were determined from the DNA. Here the sample spans roughly 200,000 clones, 65% to 85% being singletons. The data were obtained in a study of cytomegalovirus exposure and HLA in healthy donors. The sample was PBMCs. The TCR was taken from a woman aged 25-40 years in good health and CMV-seronegative.

CDR3 coding DNA: TGTGCCAGCAGTTTAAGAGGTGGCAGGGGTGGCTACACCTTC. Residues: CASSLRGGRGGYTF. The chain links TRBV27 to TRBJ1-2; tentatively, D is TRBD1 (6 bases). The germline V and J ends were trimmed by 2 bases and 7 bases, with 14 bases remaining between them. In germline, CDR1 is MNHEY, CDR2 SMNVEV (reference sequence). The CDR3 runs to 14 residues.